In this sample, the clone carrying this T cell receptor (beta chain) turned up many times. The data are from a study of blood T cell repertoires in COVID-19. Sequencing was performed with immunoSEQ multiplex PCR; in TCRdb, only in-frame clones are kept and a portion is missing. Of 250,000 or so clones in the sample, less than 90% are singletons; the top ten hold 1.5%. V shed 2 bases and J shed 6 bases, with 10 bases lying between them. The length of the CDR3 is 15 residues. Germline V gene data show CDR1 as KGHDR and CDR2 as SFDVKD. The chain carries TRBV24-1 and TRBJ1-6, with D hard to call. Sequenced: peripheral blood. The TCR sequence derives from a woman in her thirties or forties who had recovered from COVID-19. CDR3 sequence: CATSDSNSGNSPLHF. The CDR3 nucleotides read TGTGCCACCAGTGATTCCAATTCGGGTAATTCACCCCTCCACTTT.